Following are 7 T cell receptor beta chains from one sample sequenced in a study of cytomegalovirus exposure and HLA in healthy donors. PCR involved 60 Vbeta and 13 Jbeta primers. The method was immunoSEQ multiplex PCR; TCRdb's version includes in-frame clones alone and lacks a portion of them. The table records around 110,000 clones, 81% of them present only once. Sequencing used PBMCs. The receptors here all came from a man aged 25 to 45 in good health and CMV-seronegative.

This clone came up a few times. V gene TRBV7-8 combines with J gene TRBJ2-7; TRBD2 matches 10 bases. The V gene's germline CDR1 is SGHVS and CDR2 FQNEAQ. The CDR3 totals 14 residues. Losses at the gene ends were 5 bases for V and 6 bases for J; bases not matched to a gene: 7. CDR3 sequence reads: CASSEREGRREQYF. In DNA, the CDR3 is TGTGCCAGCAGCGAGCGGGAGGGTAGACGCGAGCAGTACTTC.

The rearrangement uses TRBV2 and TRBJ2-4, with no clear D. The V end was cut by 4 bases, the J end by 0 bases, with 19 bases between. The CDR3 totals 18 residues. Germline CDR1 is SNHLY and CDR2 is FYNNEI. The CDR3 protein is CASSGLRRPKLAKNIQYF. In nucleotides, the CDR3 is TGTGCCAGCAGTGGACTCCGAAGGCCGAAACTAGCCAAAAACATTCAGTACTTC. The full variable domain, in which reference TRBV2 and TRBJ2-4 provide the parts outside the CDR3, is EPEVTQTPSHQVTQMGQEVILRCVPISNHLYFYWYRQILGQKVEFLVSFYNNEISEKSEIFDDQFSVERPDGSNFTLKIRSTKLEDSAMYFCASSGLRRPKLAKNIQYFGAGTRLSVL.

The rearrangement links TRBV29-1 to TRBJ1-1; D remains ambiguous. The V end was cut by 7 bases, the J end by 7 bases, with 13 bases between. Germline V gene sequence: CDR1 SQVTM, CDR2 ANQGSEA. The CDR3 loop spans 11 amino acids. This chain's CDR3 is CSGRTGIEAFF. The CDR3 nucleotides are TGCAGCGGCCGGACTGGGATTGAAGCTTTCTTT. The variable domain in full, completed from reference TRBV29-1 and TRBJ1-1, reads SAVISQKPSRDICQRGTSLTIQCQVDSQVTMMFWYRQQPGQSLTLIATANQGSEATYESGFVIDKFPISRPNLTFSTLTVSNMSPEDSSIYLCSGRTGIEAFFGQGTRLTVV.

This clone was counted a few times. The V call is TRBV30, the J call TRBJ1-4; D gene ambiguous. The CDR3 has 12 amino acids. Between the trimmed V and J ends, which lost 0 bases and 8 bases, there was a span of 7 bases. Germline CDR1 GTSNPN, CDR2 SVGIG (reference sequence). CDR3 loop: CAWSVRVEKLFF. As DNA, the CDR3 is TGTGCCTGGAGTGTGAGGGTCGAAAAACTGTTTTTT.

The rearrangement uses TRBV4-1 and TRBJ2-7; TRBD2 aligns across 10 bases. Per germline, CDR1 MGHRA and CDR2 YSYEKL. V gave up 4 bases and J gave up 6 bases; unmatched junction bases: 15. The CDR3 covers 17 residues. The chain's CDR3 is CASSPRGVAGGGGEQYF. Written as DNA, the CDR3 is TGCGCCAGCAGCCCCCGGGGTGTAGCGGGAGGAGGCGGCGAGCAGTACTTC.

The genes are TRBV5-1 and TRBJ2-5, with TRBD2 identical over 7 bases. The V segment lost 0 bases and the J segment 5 bases; nucleotides outside the gene matches: 4. In germline, CDR1 is SGHRS, CDR2 YFSETQ. The CDR3 runs to 14 residues. The CDR3 coding sequence is TGCGCCAGCAGCTTGGCCACCGGGGGGGAGACCCAGTACTTC. Protein: CASSLATGGETQYF.

The V call is TRBV21-1, the J call TRBJ2-7; the tabulated D call, TRBD1, remains unverified against the DNA. TRBV21-1 is an annotated pseudogene. The CDR3 spans 15 residues. The CDR3 reads CASSKQGAEVYEQYF. CDR3 in DNA: TGTGCCAGCAGCAAACAGGGGGCAGAGGTGTACGAGCAGTACTTC.